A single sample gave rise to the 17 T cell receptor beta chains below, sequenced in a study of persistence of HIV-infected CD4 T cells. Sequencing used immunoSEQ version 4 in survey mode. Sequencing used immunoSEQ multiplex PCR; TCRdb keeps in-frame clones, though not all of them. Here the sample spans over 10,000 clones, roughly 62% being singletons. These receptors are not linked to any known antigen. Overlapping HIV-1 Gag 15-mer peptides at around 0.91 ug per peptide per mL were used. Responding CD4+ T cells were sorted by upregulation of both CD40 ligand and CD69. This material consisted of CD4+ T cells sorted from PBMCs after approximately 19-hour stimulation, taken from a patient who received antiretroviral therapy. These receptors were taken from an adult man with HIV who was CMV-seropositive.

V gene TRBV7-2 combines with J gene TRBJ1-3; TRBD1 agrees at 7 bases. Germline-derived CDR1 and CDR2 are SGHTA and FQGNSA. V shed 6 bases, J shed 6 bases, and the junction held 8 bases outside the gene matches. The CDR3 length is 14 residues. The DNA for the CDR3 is TGTGCCAGCAGTCTAGACAGGGAAACAAACACCATATATTTT. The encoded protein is CASSLDRETNTIYF.

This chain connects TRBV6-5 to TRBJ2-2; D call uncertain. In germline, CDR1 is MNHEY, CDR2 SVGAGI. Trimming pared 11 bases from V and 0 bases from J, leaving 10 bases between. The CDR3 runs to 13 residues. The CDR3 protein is CASSDPNTGELFF. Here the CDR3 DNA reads TGTGCCTCCTCGGATCCGAACACCGGGGAGCTGTTTTTT.

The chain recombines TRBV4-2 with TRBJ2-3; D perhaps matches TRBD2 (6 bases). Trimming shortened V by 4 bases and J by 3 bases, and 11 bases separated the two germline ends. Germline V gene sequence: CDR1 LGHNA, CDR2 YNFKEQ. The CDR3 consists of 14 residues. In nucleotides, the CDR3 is TGTGCCAGCAGCCCGGGACTGTGGACAGATACGCAGTATTTT. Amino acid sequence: CASSPGLWTDTQYF.

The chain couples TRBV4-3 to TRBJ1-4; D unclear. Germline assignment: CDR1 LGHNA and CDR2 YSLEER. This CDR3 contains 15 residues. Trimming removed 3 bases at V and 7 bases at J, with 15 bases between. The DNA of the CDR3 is TGCGCCAGCAGCCAGGGAGGGATGTGGGTTGAAAAACTGTTTTTT. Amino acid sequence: CASSQGGMWVEKLFF.

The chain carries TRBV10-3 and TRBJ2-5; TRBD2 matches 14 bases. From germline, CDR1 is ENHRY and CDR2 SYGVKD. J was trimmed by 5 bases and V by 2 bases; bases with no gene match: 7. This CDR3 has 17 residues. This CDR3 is CAISETGTSGGRETQYF. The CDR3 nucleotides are TGTGCCATCAGTGAGACCGGGACTAGCGGGGGCAGGGAGACCCAGTACTTC.

The DNA for the CDR3 is TGTGCCATTAAAACGGGGGGTAGGGGCGACAATGAGCAGTTCTTC. Its translation is CAIKTGGRGDNEQFF. The chain links TRBV10-3 to TRBJ2-1, with 7 bases that match TRBD2. This CDR3 spans 15 amino acids. Germline loops: CDR1 ENHRY, CDR2 SYGVKD. V shed 9 bases, J shed 5 bases, and the junction held 13 bases outside the gene matches.

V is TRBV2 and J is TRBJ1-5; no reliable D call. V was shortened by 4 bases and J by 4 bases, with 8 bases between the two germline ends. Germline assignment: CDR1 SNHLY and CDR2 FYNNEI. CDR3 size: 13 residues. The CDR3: CASSGARNQPQHF. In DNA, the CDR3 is TGTGCCAGCAGTGGAGCCCGTAATCAGCCCCAGCATTTT.

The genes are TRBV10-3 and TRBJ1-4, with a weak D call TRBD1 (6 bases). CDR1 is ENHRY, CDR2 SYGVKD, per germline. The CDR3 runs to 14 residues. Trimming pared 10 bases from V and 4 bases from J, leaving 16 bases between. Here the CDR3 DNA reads TGTGCCACCGGATCGGGACAACTTAATGAAAAACTGTTTTTT. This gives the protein CATGSGQLNEKLFF.

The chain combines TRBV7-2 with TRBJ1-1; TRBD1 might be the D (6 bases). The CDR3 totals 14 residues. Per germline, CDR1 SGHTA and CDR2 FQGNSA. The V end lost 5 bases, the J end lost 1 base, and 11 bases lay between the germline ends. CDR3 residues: CASSPRTANTEAFF. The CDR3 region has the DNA TGTGCCAGCAGCCCCCGGACAGCGAACACTGAAGCTTTCTTT.

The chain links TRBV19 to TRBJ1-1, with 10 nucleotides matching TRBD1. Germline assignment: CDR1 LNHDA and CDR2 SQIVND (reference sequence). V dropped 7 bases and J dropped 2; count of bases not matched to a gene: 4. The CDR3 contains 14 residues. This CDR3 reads CASTRDRGNTEAFF. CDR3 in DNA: TGTGCCAGTACCCGGGACAGGGGAAACACTGAAGCTTTCTTT.

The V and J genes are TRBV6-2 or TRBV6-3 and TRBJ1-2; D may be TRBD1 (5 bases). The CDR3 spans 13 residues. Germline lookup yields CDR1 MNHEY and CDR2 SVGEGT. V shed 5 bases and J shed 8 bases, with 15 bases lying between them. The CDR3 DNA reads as TGTGCCAGCAGTCAGGGCGCACGGCGGGGCTACACCTTC. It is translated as CASSQGARRGYTF.

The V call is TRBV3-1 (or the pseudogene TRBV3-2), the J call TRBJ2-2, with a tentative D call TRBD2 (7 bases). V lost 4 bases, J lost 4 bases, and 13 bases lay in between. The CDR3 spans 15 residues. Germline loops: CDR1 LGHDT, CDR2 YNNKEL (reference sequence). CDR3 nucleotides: TGTGCCAGCAGCCGTCTGGGGGGGGCCACCGGGGAGCTGTTTTTT. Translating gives CASSRLGGATGELFF.

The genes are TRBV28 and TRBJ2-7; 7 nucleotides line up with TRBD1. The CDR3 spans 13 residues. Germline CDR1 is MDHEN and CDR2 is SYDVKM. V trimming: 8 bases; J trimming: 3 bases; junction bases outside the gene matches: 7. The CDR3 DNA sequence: TGTGCCAGCGGGGACAGCCTACGCTACGAGCAGTACTTC. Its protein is CASGDSLRYEQYF.

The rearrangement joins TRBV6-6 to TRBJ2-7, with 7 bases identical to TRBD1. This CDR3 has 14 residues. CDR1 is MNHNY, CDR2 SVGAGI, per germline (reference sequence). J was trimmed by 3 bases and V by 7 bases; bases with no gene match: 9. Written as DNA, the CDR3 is TGTGCCAGCACCTTGACAGGGAACCGCTACGAGCAGTACTTC. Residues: CASTLTGNRYEQYF.

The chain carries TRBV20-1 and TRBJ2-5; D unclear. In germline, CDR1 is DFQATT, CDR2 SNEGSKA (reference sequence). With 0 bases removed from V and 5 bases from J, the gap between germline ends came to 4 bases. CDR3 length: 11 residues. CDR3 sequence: CSARDGETQYF. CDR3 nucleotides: TGCAGTGCTAGAGATGGTGAGACCCAGTACTTC.

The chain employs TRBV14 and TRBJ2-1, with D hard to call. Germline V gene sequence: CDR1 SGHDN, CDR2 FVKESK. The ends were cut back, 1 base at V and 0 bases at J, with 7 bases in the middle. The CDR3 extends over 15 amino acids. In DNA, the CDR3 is TGTGCCAGCAGCCAAGTCCGACGCTCCTACAATGAGCAGTTCTTC. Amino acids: CASSQVRRSYNEQFF.

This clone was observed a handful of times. The CDR3 reads CASRIEPNYGYTF. The CDR3 nucleotides read TGTGCCAGCAGAATCGAGCCTAACTATGGCTACACCTTC. The chain has TRBV28 and TRBJ1-2; D unclear. Trimming left V 6 bases short and J 0 bases short, with 8 bases between. Germline CDR1 and CDR2: MDHEN and SYDVKM. This CDR3 is built from 13 residues.